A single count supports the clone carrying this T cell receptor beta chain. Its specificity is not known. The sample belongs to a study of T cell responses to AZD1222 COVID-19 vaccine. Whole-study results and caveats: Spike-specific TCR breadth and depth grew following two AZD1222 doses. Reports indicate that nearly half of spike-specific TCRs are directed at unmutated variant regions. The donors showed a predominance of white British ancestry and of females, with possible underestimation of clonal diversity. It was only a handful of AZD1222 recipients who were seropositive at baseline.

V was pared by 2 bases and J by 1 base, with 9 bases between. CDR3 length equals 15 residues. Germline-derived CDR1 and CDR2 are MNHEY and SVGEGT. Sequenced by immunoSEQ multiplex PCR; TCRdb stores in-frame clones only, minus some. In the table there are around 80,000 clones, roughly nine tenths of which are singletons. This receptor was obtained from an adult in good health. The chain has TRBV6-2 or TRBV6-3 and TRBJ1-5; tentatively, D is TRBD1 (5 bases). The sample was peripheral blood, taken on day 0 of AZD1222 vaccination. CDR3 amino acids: CASSYGAKSNQPQHF. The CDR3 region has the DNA TGTGCCAGCAGTTACGGGGCCAAAAGCAATCAGCCCCAGCATTTT.